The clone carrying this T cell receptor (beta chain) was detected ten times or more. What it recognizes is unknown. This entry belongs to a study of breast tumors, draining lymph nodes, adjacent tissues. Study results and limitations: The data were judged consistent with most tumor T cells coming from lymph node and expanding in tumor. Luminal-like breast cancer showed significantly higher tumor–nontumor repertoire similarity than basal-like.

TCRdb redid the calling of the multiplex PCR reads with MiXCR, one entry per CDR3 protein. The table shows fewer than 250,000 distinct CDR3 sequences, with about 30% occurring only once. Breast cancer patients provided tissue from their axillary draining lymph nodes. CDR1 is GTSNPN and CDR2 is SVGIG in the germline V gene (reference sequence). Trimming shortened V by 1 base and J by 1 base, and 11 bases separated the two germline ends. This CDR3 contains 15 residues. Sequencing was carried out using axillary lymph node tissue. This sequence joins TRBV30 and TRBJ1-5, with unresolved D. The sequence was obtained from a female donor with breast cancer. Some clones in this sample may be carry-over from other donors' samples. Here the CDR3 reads CAWSDQSASNQPQHF. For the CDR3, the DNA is TGTGCCTGGAGTGATCAATCCGCCAGCAATCAGCCCCAGCATTTT.